The clone carrying this T cell receptor (beta chain) was detected ten times or more. Its target is not known. This CDR3 region has 19 residues. Germline CDR1 SEHNR, CDR2 FQNEAQ (reference sequence). V lost 4 bases to trimming and J lost 0 bases, with 25 bases between them. This entry is derived from a study of T cell repertoires in cytomegalovirus infection. The wider study: Based on public TCR beta signatures, there were indications of CMV infection and of a matching HLA type. Overall study results and limits: Public TCR beta family frequency separated CMV-and-HLA carriers, including in an independent cohort.

TCRdb reprocessed the reads with MiXCR, giving one entry per CDR3 protein. The top ten clones hold roughly a quarter of a sample with fewer than 550,000 distinct CDR3 sequences, about 15% of them seen once. The sample was CD8+ T cells from PBMCs. This sequence joins TRBV7-9 and TRBJ2-7; TRBD2 might be the D (5 bases). This clonotype was sampled from a human donor in good health (CMV status not recorded). Some clones in this sample may be carry-over from other donors' samples. The CDR3 is CASSSTLGYSGQPSYEQYF. CDR3 in DNA: TGTGCCAGCAGCTCCACCCTTGGATACAGCGGCCAACCCTCCTACGAGCAGTACTTC.